A selection of T cell receptor beta chains follows, all from one sample in a study of identical twins. Using its own MiXCR run on the 5' RACE reads, TCRdb lists one record per CDR3 protein. The sample contains 750,000 to 950,000 distinct CDR3 sequences, about 12% of which appear only once. The data also belong to a second study, concerning yellow fever vaccine responses in identical twins.

The sample consisted of PBMCs. These receptors originate from a woman between 18 and 29 years old in good health. Each CDR3 is given with its conserved first and last residue. D genes are given only for firm matches.

V: TRBV12-3/TRBV12-4
D: TRBD1
CDR3: CASYQSGDRGPQPQHF

V: TRBV5-1
D: .
CDR3: CASSLVPGRSPGELFF

V: TRBV9
D: .
CDR3: CASGRTPEYHNEQFF

V: TRBV9
D: .
CDR3: CASSVDGNQPQHF

V: TRBV7-6
D: .
CDR3: CASSLSPPGIPPGGLFF

V: TRBV15
D: .
CDR3: CATSRLNLDYEQYF

V: TRBV20-1
D: .
CDR3: CSARDRARGATGELFF

V: TRBV7-3
D: .
CDR3: CASSRRQTDTQYF

V: TRBV4-1
D: .
CDR3: CASSQGLGVGTDTQYF

V: TRBV20-1
D: TRBD1
CDR3: CSAATGTAYNEQFF

V: TRBV20-1
D: .
CDR3: CSANWVGGYTF

V: TRBV2
D: .
CDR3: CASRGFETQYF

V: TRBV10-3
D: .
CDR3: CAISVQVGDNEQFF

V: TRBV20-1
D: .
CDR3: CSARETGPGTEAFF

V: TRBV24-1
D: TRBD2
CDR3: CATEDGAGGTDTQYF

V: TRBV6-5
D: .
CDR3: CASSYLSRSSYEQYF

V: TRBV6-5
D: .
CDR3: CASSYSPGVDYGYTF

V: TRBV4-1
D: TRBD1
CDR3: CASSQPGQVVRSSTDTQYF

V: TRBV25-1
D: .
CDR3: CASSNAGGEQFF

V: TRBV16
D: TRBD1
CDR3: CASSPRTGAPSNQPQHF

V: TRBV14
D: .
CDR3: CASSQGVGTNYGYTF

V: TRBV5-5
D: TRBD2
CDR3: CASSLERLAGGDTQYF

V: TRBV5-1
D: .
CDR3: CASSHPGPFNEQFF

V: TRBV20-1
D: TRBD1
CDR3: CSASTGGNTGELFF